A single sample gave rise to the 25 T cell receptor beta chains below, sequenced in a study of regulatory T cells in long-lasting Graves disease. HTBI primers from iRepertoire and Arm-PCR of CDR3 regions yielded the TCR beta libraries. MiXCR, run by TCRdb on the multiplex PCR reads, gives a single entry per CDR3 protein. The table records hundreds of thousands of distinct CDR3 sequences, around 15% of them present only once. Time point: newly diagnosed GD, antithyroid drugs for less than 3 months. Extracted RNA from PBMCs served as the source of the TCR library. This sample also belongs to another study, concerning T cells in Graves' hyperthyroidism and ophthalmopathy.

Source: peripheral blood mononuclear cells (PBMCs), taken at new diagnosis, from a patient treated with antithyroid drugs. These receptors were obtained from a man between 18 and 29 years old with Graves disease.

This clonotype has more than one count but fewer than ten. The J gene is TRBJ1-6, the V gene TRBV12-5; no definite D call. CDR1 is LGHNT, CDR2 FRNRAP, per germline. The V gene lost 2 bases and the J gene lost 5 bases, with 10 bases spanning the gap. The CDR3 is 15 residues long. The CDR3 bases are TGTGCTAGTGGTTTGATGGTCAGTAATAATTCACCCCTCCACTTT. It codes for CASGLMVSNNSPLHF.

Only one count was recorded for this clonotype. A much larger clone differs by one base, so this may be a read error. V and J are TRBV2 and TRBJ1-2, with D possibly being TRBD1 (6 bases). CDR3 length: 15 residues. The germline V gene encodes CDR1 SNHLY and CDR2 FYNNEI. The ends were cut back, 6 bases at V and 8 bases at J, with 22 bases in the middle. This chain's CDR3 is CASSFSGAGELGYTF. CDR3 sequence (DNA): TGTGCCAGCAGCTTTTCCGGGGCAGGGGAATTAGGCTACACCTTC.

As to this clonotype: A much larger clonotype is one base distant, so this may be a read error. V gene TRBV7-8 combines with J gene TRBJ2-7; D tentatively fits TRBD1 or TRBD2 (5 bases each). Germline V CDR1 and CDR2: SGHVS, FQNEAQ. The length of the CDR3 is 15 residues. The germline V and J ends were trimmed by 2 bases and 2 bases, with 13 bases remaining between them. CDR3 loop: CASSLTYGATYEQYF. The CDR3 DNA reads TGTGCCAGCAGCTTAACGTACGGGGCCACCTACGAGCAGTACTTC.

This clonotype was detected ten times or more. The chain couples TRBV5-1 to TRBJ2-3, with 10 bases fitting TRBD2. The CDR3 contains 17 residues. Germline-derived CDR1 and CDR2 are SGHRS and YFSETQ. J was trimmed by 3 bases and V by 1 base; bases with no gene match: 8. Here the CDR3 DNA reads TGCGCCAGCAGCTTGTTGGCTAGCGGGAGTTGGACAGATACGCAGTATTTT. Translating gives CASSLLASGSWTDTQYF.

This clonotype was recorded many times. The chain combines TRBV12-3 or TRBV12-4 with TRBJ2-3; 13 bases line up with TRBD2. The CDR3 extends over 18 amino acids. Trimming removed 6 bases from V and 0 bases from J; junction bases left unmatched: 9. In nucleotides, the CDR3 is TGTGCCAGCAGCCTAGGACTAGCGGGAGACTCTAGCACAGATACGCAGTATTTT. Protein sequence: CASSLGLAGDSSTDTQYF.

Points on this clonotype: This may be a read error: a much more frequent sequence differs by one nucleotide. The chain links TRBV7-2 to TRBJ2-3; 7 nucleotides line up with TRBD2. The germline CDR1 and CDR2 sequences are SGHTA and FQGNSA. With 5 bases clipped from V and 1 base from J, the junction kept 6 bases outside the gene matches. This CDR3 is 15 amino acids long. The CDR3 sequence: CASSPSGAGTDTQYF. The DNA for the CDR3 is TGTGCCAGCAGCCCCAGCGGGGCGGGCACAGATACGCAGTATTTT.

The chain joins TRBV19 to TRBJ2-2; D remains ambiguous. V lost 1 base to trimming and J lost 1 base, with 4 bases between them. The CDR3 has 14 amino acids. Per germline, CDR1 LNHDA and CDR2 SQIVND (reference sequence). DNA of the CDR3: TGTGCCAGTAGTATAGGGCTGAACACCGGGGAGCTGTTTTTT. Protein: CASSIGLNTGELFF.

This clonotype was seen ten or more times. The chain recombines TRBV15 with TRBJ2-5; D uncertain. Trimming removed 5 bases at V and 2 bases at J, with 6 bases between. Germline CDR1 is LNHNV and CDR2 is YYDKDF (reference sequence). CDR3 length equals 12 residues. The CDR3 spells CATSGSQETQYF. The CDR3 bases are TGTGCCACCAGCGGATCACAAGAGACCCAGTACTTC.

In its sample, this clonotype was seen many times. The rearrangement joins TRBV5-1 to TRBJ2-1; the D call may be TRBD1 or TRBD2 (5 bases each). Per germline, CDR1 SGHRS and CDR2 YFSETQ. V lost 3 bases and J lost 5, with 15 bases in between. This CDR3 has 15 residues. CDR3 DNA: TGCGCCAGCAGCTCCGGGACGACGCTACACAATGAGCAGTTCTTC. This gives the protein CASSSGTTLHNEQFF.

This clonotype was observed a handful of times. The chain is built from TRBV5-1 and TRBJ2-7; no firm D call. V lost 1 base to trimming and J lost 3 bases, with 14 bases between them. The length of the CDR3 is 15 residues. CDR1 is SGHRS, CDR2 YFSETQ, per germline. The CDR3 coding sequence is TGCGCCAGCAGCTTGACTGTCAGTCCCAGCTACGAGCAGTACTTC. The encoded protein is CASSLTVSPSYEQYF. Full variable domain (remainder filled in from reference TRBV5-1 and TRBJ2-7): KAGVTQTPRYLIKTRGQQVTLSCSPISGHRSVSWYQQTPGQGLQFLFEYFSETQRNKGNFPGRFSGRQFSNSRSEMNVSTLELGDSALYLCASSLTVSPSYEQYFGPGTRLTVT.

This clonotype was observed at least ten times. This sequence joins TRBV7-9 and TRBJ2-3; no clear D. Germline CDR1 SEHNR, CDR2 FQNEAQ (reference sequence). The CDR3 spans 13 residues. V lost 3 bases, J lost 2 bases, and 6 bases lay in between. Written as DNA, the CDR3 is TGTGCCAGCAGCTTCCAAATCACAGATACGCAGTATTTT. Translating gives CASSFQITDTQYF.

This clonotype was seen only a few times. The chain employs TRBV10-2 and TRBJ2-1; the D call may be TRBD1 or TRBD2 (5 bases each). The CDR3 is made up of 11 amino acids. The ends were cut back, 6 bases at V and 9 bases at J, with 9 bases in the middle. The germline V gene has CDR1 WSHSY and CDR2 SAAADI. For the CDR3, the DNA is TGCGCCAGCAGCGGTGGGGGTGAGCAGTTCTTC. It yields the protein CASSGGGEQFF.

The sample holds many counts of this clonotype. This chain connects TRBV6-5 to TRBJ2-1, with TRBD2 identical over 7 bases. The CDR3 consists of 15 residues. With V trimmed by 2 bases and J by 4 bases, 5 bases remained unmatched. The germline CDR1 and CDR2 sequences are MNHEY and SVGAGI. The CDR3 region has the DNA TGTGCCAGCAGTTACCTAGCGGAAACGTACAATGAGCAGTTCTTC. Translated: CASSYLAETYNEQFF.

This clonotype was detected ten times or more. The genes are TRBV20-1 and TRBJ1-5; 8 bases match TRBD1. The V and J ends lost 6 bases and 5 bases, in that order; junction bases with no gene match: 6. The CDR3 covers 13 residues. Germline V gene data show CDR1 as DFQATT and CDR2 as SNEGSKA (reference sequence). This CDR3 is CSATTGGDQPQHF. The CDR3 nucleotides read TGCAGTGCGACAACAGGGGGGGATCAGCCCCAGCATTTT.

The sample holds many counts of this clonotype. This chain uses TRBV20-1 with TRBJ2-1; 7 bases map to TRBD2. The CDR3 has 15 amino acids. With 5 bases clipped from V and 4 bases from J, the junction kept 11 bases outside the gene matches. Germline values: CDR1 DFQATT, CDR2 SNEGSKA (reference sequence). The CDR3 sequence: CSARIRAGLYNEQFF. As DNA, the CDR3 is TGCAGTGCTCGTATCAGAGCGGGATTATACAATGAGCAGTTCTTC.

The chain couples TRBV24-1 to TRBJ2-3; D not resolved. CDR1 and CDR2 from the germline V gene are KGHDR and SFDVKD. Trimming stripped 5 bases from V and 2 bases from J, with 7 bases between. This CDR3 has 13 amino acids. The CDR3 loop reads CATSVAYTDTQYF. The DNA of the CDR3 is TGTGCCACCAGTGTCGCTTACACAGATACGCAGTATTTT.

Comments on this clonotype: One base away lies a much larger clone, so this may be a sequencing read error. The J gene is TRBJ1-5, the V gene TRBV27; 8 bases line up with TRBD1. Germline V gene data show CDR1 as MNHEY and CDR2 as SMNVEV (reference sequence). This CDR3 region has 14 residues. CDR3 DNA sequence: TGTGCCAACAGTTCTGCAGGGGGCTGGCAGCCCCAGCATTTT. Its protein is CANSSAGGWQPQHF.

This clonotype turned up a few times. The chain combines TRBV27 with TRBJ2-1, with D hard to call. Germline V gives CDR1 MNHEY, CDR2 SMNVEV (reference sequence). The V end lost 3 bases, the J end lost 7 bases, and 10 bases lay between the germline ends. This CDR3 region has 13 residues. This CDR3 is CASSLGSWNEQFF. The CDR3 bases are TGTGCCAGCAGTTTGGGGTCGTGGAATGAGCAGTTCTTC.

This clonotype was recorded many times. The V call is TRBV12-3 or TRBV12-4, the J call TRBJ1-5; 7 nucleotides match TRBD1. The CDR3 extends over 16 amino acids. V shed 4 bases and J 2 bases; nucleotides not matched to a gene: 8. CDR3: CASSSTGPGGNQPQHF. The CDR3, as DNA: TGTGCCAGCAGTTCGACAGGGCCCGGGGGCAATCAGCCCCAGCATTTT.

This clonotype was recorded at least ten times. The chain uses TRBV11-2 and TRBJ2-7; 8 nucleotides line up with TRBD1. The CDR3 is made up of 15 amino acids. Germline V CDR1 and CDR2: SGHAT, FQNNGV. With V trimmed by 4 bases and J by 3 bases, 8 bases remained unmatched. The CDR3 DNA follows: TGTGCCAGCAGCTCAAACCGGGACAGGCTCTACGAGCAGTACTTC. Its translation is CASSSNRDRLYEQYF.

The rearrangement joins TRBV30 to TRBJ2-7; 9 nucleotides agree with TRBD1. Looked up from germline, CDR1 is GTSNPN and CDR2 is SVGIG (reference sequence). J was trimmed by 4 bases and V by 0 bases; bases with no gene match: 4. The CDR3 covers 14 residues. CDR3: CAWSVGGQGYEQYF. The CDR3 DNA follows: TGTGCCTGGAGTGTAGGGGGACAGGGATACGAGCAGTACTTC.

This clonotype has a handful of counts. This rearrangement joins TRBV28 to TRBJ2-2, with TRBD1 matching over 8 bases. The CDR3 loop spans 15 amino acids. Germline V lookup: CDR1 MDHEN, CDR2 SYDVKM. The trim removed 8 bases at V and 4 bases at J, leaving 9 bases unmatched. DNA of the CDR3: TGTGCCAGCCGGCCGGACAGGGTTTTCACCGGGGAGCTGTTTTTT. Residues: CASRPDRVFTGELFF.

This clonotype showed up many times. The V and J genes are TRBV24-1 and TRBJ2-1, with D possibly being TRBD2 (5 bases). The germline CDR1 and CDR2 sequences are KGHDR and SFDVKD. V was cut by 4 bases and J by 1 base, with 7 bases left in between. This CDR3 is 14 amino acids long. CDR3 nucleotide sequence: TGTGCCACCAGTGAACCGGGGTCCTACAATGAGCAGTTCTTC. Encoded protein: CATSEPGSYNEQFF.

About this clonotype itself: This may be a read error, as it is one base from a much larger clone. The chain uses TRBV3-1 and TRBJ1-6, with D possibly matching TRBD1 (5 bases). The CDR3 is made up of 19 amino acids. Trimming stripped 5 bases from V and 0 bases from J, with 20 bases between. Looked up from germline, CDR1 is LGHDT and CDR2 is YNNKEL (reference sequence). Written as DNA, the CDR3 is TGTGCCAGCAGCTCGCAGGGTGCTAGGGGCAGCTCCTATAATTCACCCCTCCACTTT. It specifies CASSSQGARGSSYNSPLHF.

This clonotype turned up a few times. V usage is TRBV4-2 and J usage is TRBJ2-3; the match to TRBD2 covers 11 bases. V trimming: 6 bases; J trimming: 3 bases; junction bases outside the gene matches: 8. The length of the CDR3 is 16 residues. CDR1 is LGHNA and CDR2 is YNFKEQ in the germline V gene. This chain's CDR3 is CASSDPLAGATDTQYF. CDR3 nucleotide sequence: TGTGCCAGCAGTGATCCACTAGCGGGAGCTACAGATACGCAGTATTTT.